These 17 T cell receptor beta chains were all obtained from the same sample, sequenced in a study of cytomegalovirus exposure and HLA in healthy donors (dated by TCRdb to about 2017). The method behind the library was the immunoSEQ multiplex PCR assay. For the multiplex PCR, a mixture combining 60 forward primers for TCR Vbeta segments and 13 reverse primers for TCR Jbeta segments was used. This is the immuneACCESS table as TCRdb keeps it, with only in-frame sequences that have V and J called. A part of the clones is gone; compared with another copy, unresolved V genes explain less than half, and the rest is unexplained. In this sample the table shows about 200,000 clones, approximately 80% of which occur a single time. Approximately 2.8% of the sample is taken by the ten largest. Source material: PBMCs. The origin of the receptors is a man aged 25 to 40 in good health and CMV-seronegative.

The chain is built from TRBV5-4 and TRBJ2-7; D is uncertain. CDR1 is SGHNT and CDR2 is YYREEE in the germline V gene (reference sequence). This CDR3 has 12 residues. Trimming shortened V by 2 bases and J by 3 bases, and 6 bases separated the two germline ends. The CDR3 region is CASSFLGYEQYF. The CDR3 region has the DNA TGTGCCAGCAGCTTTCTAGGCTACGAGCAGTACTTC. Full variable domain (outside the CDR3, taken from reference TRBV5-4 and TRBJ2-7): ETGVTQSPTHLIKTRGQQVTLRCSSQSGHNTVSWYQQALGQGPQFIFQYYREEENGRGNFPPRFSGLQFPNYSSELNVNALELDDSALYLCASSFLGYEQYFGPGTRLTVT.

CDR3 bases: TGTGCCAGCAGCTCGGGGGGAGGCACTGAAGCTTTCTTT. This encodes CASSSGGGTEAFF. The V call is TRBV11-2, the J call TRBJ1-1, with D possibly matching TRBD1 (5 bases). Trimming left V 4 bases short and J 4 bases short, with 10 bases between. In germline, CDR1 is SGHAT, CDR2 FQNNGV. This CDR3 contains 13 residues.

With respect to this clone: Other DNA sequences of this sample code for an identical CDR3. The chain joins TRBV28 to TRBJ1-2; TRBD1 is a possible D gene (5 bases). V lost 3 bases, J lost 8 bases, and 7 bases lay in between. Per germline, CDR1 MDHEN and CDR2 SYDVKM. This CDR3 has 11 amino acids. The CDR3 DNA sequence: TGTGCCAGCAGTTTTAGGGGCGGCTACACCTTC. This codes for CASSFRGGYTF.

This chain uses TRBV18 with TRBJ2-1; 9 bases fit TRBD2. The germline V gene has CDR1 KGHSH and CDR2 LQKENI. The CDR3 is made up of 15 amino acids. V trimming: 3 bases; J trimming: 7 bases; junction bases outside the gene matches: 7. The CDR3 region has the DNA TGTGCCAGCTCACCCCTAGCGGGAAAATCAAATGAGCAGTTCTTC. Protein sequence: CASSPLAGKSNEQFF.

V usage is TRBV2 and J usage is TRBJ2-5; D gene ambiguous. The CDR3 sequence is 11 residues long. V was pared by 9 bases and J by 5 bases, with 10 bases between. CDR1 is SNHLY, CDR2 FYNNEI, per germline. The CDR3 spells CARGGEETQYF. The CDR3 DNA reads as TGTGCCAGAGGCGGAGAGGAGACCCAGTACTTC.

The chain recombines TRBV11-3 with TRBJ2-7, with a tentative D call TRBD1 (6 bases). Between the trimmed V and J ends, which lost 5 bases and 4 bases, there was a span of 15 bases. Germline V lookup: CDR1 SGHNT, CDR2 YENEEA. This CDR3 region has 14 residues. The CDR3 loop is CASSTSRGAYEQYF. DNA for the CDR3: TGTGCCAGCAGCACCAGCAGGGGCGCTTACGAGCAGTACTTC.

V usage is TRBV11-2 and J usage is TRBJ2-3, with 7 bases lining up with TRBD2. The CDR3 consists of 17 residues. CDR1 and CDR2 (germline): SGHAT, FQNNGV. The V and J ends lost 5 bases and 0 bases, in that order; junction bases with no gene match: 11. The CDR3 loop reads CASSRAGGGISTDTQYF. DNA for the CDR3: TGTGCCAGCAGCCGGGCGGGCGGGGGAATTAGCACAGATACGCAGTATTTT.

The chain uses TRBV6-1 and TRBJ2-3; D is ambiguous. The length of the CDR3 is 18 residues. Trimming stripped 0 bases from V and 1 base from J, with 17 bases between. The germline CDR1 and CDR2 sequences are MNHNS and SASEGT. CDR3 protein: CASSEALLGLGGTDTQYF. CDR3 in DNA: TGTGCCAGCAGTGAAGCCCTACTTGGCCTAGGTGGCACAGATACGCAGTATTTT.

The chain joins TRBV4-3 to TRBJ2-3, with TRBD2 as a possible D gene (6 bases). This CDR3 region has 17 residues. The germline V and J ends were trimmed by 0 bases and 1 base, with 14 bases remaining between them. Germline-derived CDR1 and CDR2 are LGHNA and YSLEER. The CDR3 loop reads CASSQDRQGEGTDTQYF. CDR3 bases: TGCGCCAGCAGCCAAGATCGTCAAGGGGAGGGCACAGATACGCAGTATTTT.

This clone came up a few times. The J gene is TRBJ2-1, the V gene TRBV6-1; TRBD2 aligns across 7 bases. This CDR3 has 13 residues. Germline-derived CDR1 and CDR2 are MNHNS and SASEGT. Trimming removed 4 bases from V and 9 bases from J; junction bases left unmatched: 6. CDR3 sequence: CASSVGWGGEQFF. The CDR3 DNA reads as TGTGCCAGCAGTGTGGGTTGGGGGGGTGAGCAGTTCTTC.

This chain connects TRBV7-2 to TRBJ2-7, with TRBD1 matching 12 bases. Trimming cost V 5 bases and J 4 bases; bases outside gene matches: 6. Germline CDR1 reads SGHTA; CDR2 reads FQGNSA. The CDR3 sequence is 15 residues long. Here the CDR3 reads CASSRRDRGPYEQYF. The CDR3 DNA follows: TGTGCCAGCAGCCGACGGGACAGGGGGCCGTACGAGCAGTACTTC. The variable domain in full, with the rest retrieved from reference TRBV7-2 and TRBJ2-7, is GAGVSQSPSNKVTEKGKDVELRCDPISGHTALYWYRQSLGQGLEFLIYFQGNSAPDKSGLPSDRFSAERTGGSVSTLTIQRTQQEDSAVYLCASSRRDRGPYEQYFGPGTRLTVT.

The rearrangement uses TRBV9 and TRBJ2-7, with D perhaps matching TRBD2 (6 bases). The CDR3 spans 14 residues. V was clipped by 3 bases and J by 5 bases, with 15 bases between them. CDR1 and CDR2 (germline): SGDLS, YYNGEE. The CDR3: CASSGRTGDNEQYF. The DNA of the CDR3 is TGTGCCAGCAGCGGGAGGACGGGAGATAACGAGCAGTACTTC.

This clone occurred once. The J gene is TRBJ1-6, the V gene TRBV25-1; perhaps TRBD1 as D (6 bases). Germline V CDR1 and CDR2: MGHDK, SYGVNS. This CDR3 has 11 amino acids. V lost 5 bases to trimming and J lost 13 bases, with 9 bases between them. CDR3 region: CASSFRGPLHF. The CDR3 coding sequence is TGTGCCAGCAGTTTCAGGGGTCCCCTCCACTTT.

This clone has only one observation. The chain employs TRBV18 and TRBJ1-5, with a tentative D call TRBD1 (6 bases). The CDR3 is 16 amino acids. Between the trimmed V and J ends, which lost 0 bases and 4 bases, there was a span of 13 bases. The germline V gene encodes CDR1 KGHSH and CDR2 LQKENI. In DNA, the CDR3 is TGTGCCAGCTCACCACCCGGGACATTCAAAAATCAGCCCCAGCATTTT. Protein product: CASSPPGTFKNQPQHF.

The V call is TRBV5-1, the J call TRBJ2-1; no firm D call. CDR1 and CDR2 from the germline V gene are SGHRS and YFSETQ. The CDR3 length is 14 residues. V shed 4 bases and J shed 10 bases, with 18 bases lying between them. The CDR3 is CASSLDSPRGEQFF. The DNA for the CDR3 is TGCGCCAGCAGCCTAGACTCCCCCCGCGGAGAGCAGTTCTTC.

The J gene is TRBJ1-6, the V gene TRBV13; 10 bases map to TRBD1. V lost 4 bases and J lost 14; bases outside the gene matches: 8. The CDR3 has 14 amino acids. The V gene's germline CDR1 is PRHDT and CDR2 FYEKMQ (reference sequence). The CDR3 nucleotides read TGTGCCAGCAGCTCGGACAGGGGGAGAGGGGCCCTCCACTTT. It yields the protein CASSSDRGRGALHF. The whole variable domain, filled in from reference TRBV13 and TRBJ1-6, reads AAGVIQSPRHLIKEKRETATLKCYPIPRHDTVYWYQQGPGQDPQFLISFYEKMQSDKGSIPDRFSAQQFSDYHSELNMSSLELGDSALYFCASSSDRGRGALHFGNGTRLTVT.

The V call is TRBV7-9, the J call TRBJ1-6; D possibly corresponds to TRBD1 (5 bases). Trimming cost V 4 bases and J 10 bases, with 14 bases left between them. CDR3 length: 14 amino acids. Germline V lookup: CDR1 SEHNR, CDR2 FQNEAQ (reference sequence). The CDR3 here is CASSSLVGGSPLHF. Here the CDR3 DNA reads TGTGCCAGCAGCTCCCTAGTGGGGGGATCACCCCTCCACTTT.